Included here is one T cell receptor beta chain sequence, with context. Its recognized antigen is unknown. Nothing much larger sits one base from this clone, and base qualities are not available. This entry is derived from a study of shared clonotypes between healthy human individuals (dated by TCRdb to about 2020). About the study as a whole: The cohort included three men and two women between 18 and 49 years of age. To estimate repertoire size and how much clonotype sharing occurs between individuals, the study deeply sequenced the blood TCR repertoires of 4 to 6 healthy adults. To increase sequencing depth and limit assay-specific biases, different laboratories used diverse techniques to prepare libraries and sequence TCR repertoires. Between about 0.85 and 10 billion PBMCs per donor were obtained by leukapheresis. For each donor, three plates each were used for CD4 naive and CD4 memory, two plates were used for CD8 naive, and one plate was used for CD8 memory. Here is what the overall study found, with its caveats: Pairwise subsampling indicated that sequencing depth was expected to affect the degree of clonotype sharing among donors. Larger estimated clonotype richness was generally found for naive subsets than for memory subsets. Incomplete sequencing was indicated by rarefaction of sorted-subset datasets, despite the large sequencing depth. Approximately 5% of naive CD4, 3.5% of naive CD8, 2% to 2.5% of memory CD4, and more than 0.35% of memory CD8 clonotypes were shared across several donors. Sampling was limited to blood, and TCR repertoires in tissue likely differ from TCR repertoires in blood. Because the study included only a small number of donors, the genetic and exposure-history diversity represented was limited. Compared with non-shared clonotypes, the clonotypes found in all four sorted-subset donors had higher generation probabilities.

V drops 4 bases and J drops 12 bases, leaving 22 bases in between. CDR1 and CDR2 are read off the germline V gene (reference sequence) as GTSNPN and SVGIG. Counted from cysteine to phenylalanine, this CDR3 has 14 amino acids. Just the 42-base CDR3 DNA is kept, in frame starting at base 1. The donors were healthy, HIV-negative adults who had no recently reported acute infections or vaccinations. All donors were Caucasian adults living in Nashville, Tennessee, USA. CD4+ T cells were enriched by magnetic negative selection; naive cells were then positively selected on CD45RA, and the negative fraction formed the memory subset. Blood was obtained by leukapheresis, after which PBMCs were separated by Ficoll-Histopaque density gradient centrifugation and cryopreserved in liquid nitrogen vapor phase. Analytical flow cytometry was used to check the purity and quantity of every magnetically sorted T cell population. Genomic DNA was isolated from each sorted fraction and quantified by UV absorbance on a Nanodrop 2000c.

Using the deep immunoSEQ assay, multiplex PCR amplified TCR CDR3 regions from genomic DNA. Genomic DNA extracted from each cell subset was distributed evenly over all wells of several immunoSEQ 96-well plates, and each plate served as one replicate. For sorted subsets, each replicate PCR was loaded with about 200 ng genomic DNA, equivalent to 32,000 or so T cell genomes. The purified libraries were quantified using a Qubit 3.0 fluorometer, sized with a Bioanalyzer 2100, and then quantified again using the KAPA Library Quantification kit. Each immunoSEQ 96-well plate was sequenced on its own single-read 150-cycle Illumina NextSeq 550 flow cell. The authors' analysis ran thus. Because only junctional sequences without quality scores were contained in the immunoSEQ output, filtering matching that applied to full-length reads could not be performed. Sequences were annotated with PyIR, a Python wrapper for IgBLAST v1.9, and V/J genes and CDR3 were assigned using IMGT germline references. Any read was removed if the V/J assignment was weak (E-value above 1e-6), the CDR3 was missing, or the read contained stop codons, out-of-frame junctions, or ambiguous translated residues. A V3J clonotype was defined by an identical inferred V gene, J gene, and CDR3 amino acid sequence. Percentage overlap between repertoires was calculated by dividing the number of shared unique clonotypes by the size of the smaller repertoire. Repertoire richness was assessed with RTK rarefaction, the Chao1 estimator, and Recon v2.1 estimates of unobserved clonotypes. Generation probabilities were computed with OLGA for all TCRbeta clonotypes obtained by the gDNA method from several donors. This is the immuneACCESS table as TCRdb keeps it, with only in-frame sequences that have V and J called. A part of the clones is gone; compared with another copy, unresolved V genes explain less than half, and the rest is unexplained. V, J and clone size were drawn from that table, and D and trimming were deduced from the DNA. This sample has roughly 2.6 million clones in its table, and approximately 92% of those were observed once. The ten most abundant clones make up over 0.12% of the sample.

The chain employs TRBV30 and TRBJ2-1; perhaps TRBD2 is the D gene, with 6 bases matching. The sample was naive CD4+ T cells sorted from blood. Explained via the paper, the cell subset or site label denotes: CD45RA+ positively selected. The receptor was isolated from a man younger than 30 in good health. The CDR3 here reads CAWKASELSMGQFF. In nucleotides, the sequence is TGTGCCTGGAAGGCTAGCGAGCTCTCTATGGGGCAGTTCTTC.